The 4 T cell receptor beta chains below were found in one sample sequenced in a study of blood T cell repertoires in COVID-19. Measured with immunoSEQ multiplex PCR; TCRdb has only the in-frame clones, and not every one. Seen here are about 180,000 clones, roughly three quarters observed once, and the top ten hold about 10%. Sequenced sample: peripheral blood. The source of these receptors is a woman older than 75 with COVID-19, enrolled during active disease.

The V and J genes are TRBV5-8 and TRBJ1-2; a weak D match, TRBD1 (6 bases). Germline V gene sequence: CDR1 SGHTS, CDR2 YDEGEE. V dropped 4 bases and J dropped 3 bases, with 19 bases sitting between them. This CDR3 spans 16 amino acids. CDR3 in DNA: TGTGCCAGCAGCCCATCTAGCGGACAGAAGTACTATGGCTACACCTTC. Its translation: CASSPSSGQKYYGYTF.

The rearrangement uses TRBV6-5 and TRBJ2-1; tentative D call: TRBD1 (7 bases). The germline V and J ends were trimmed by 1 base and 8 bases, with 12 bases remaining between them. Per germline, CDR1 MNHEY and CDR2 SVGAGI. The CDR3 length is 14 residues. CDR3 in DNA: TGTGCCAGCAGTTACTGGGGCAGGGGGGATGAGCAGTTCTTC. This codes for CASSYWGRGDEQFF.

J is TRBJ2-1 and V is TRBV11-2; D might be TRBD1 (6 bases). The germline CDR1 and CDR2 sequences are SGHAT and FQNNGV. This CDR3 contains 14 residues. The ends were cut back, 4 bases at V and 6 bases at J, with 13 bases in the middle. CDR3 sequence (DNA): TGTGCCAGCAGCTCTAACAGGGTCAGCAATGAGCAGTTCTTC. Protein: CASSSNRVSNEQFF.

CDR3 region: CASSLVPDRGNIQYF. As DNA, the CDR3 is TGTGCCAGCAGCTTAGTACCGGACAGGGGGAACATTCAGTACTTC. The chain couples TRBV7-2 to TRBJ2-4; TRBD1 aligns across 10 bases. Germline V CDR1 and CDR2: SGHTA, FQGNSA. V was pared by 1 base and J by 7 bases, with 4 bases of the junction left unmatched. CDR3 length: 15 amino acids.